These 8 T cell receptor beta chains originate from one sample sequenced in a study of cytomegalovirus exposure and HLA in healthy donors. Both 60 Vbeta primers and 13 Jbeta primers went into the PCR. Data came from immunoSEQ multiplex PCR; TCRdb stores just in-frame clones and leaves some out. The sample has 60,000 to 85,000 clones, more than 65% seen once. Material: PBMCs. The receptor source for this set is a man in his 70s in good health and CMV-seropositive.

The V gene is TRBV5-1, the J gene TRBJ1-5; D not certain. V shed 5 bases and J shed 4 bases, with 10 bases lying between them. Germline values: CDR1 SGHRS, CDR2 YFSETQ. CDR3 size: 13 residues. CDR3 region: CASSKTPNQPQHF. DNA for the CDR3: TGCGCCAGCAGTAAGACACCTAATCAGCCCCAGCATTTT. The full variable domain, completed using reference TRBV5-1 and TRBJ1-5, is KAGVTQTPRYLIKTRGQQVTLSCSPISGHRSVSWYQQTPGQGLQFLFEYFSETQRNKGNFPGRFSGRQFSNSRSEMNVSTLELGDSALYLCASSKTPNQPQHFGDGTRLSIL.

V usage is TRBV7-6 and J usage is TRBJ1-1; D unclear. Germline V gene sequence: CDR1 SGHVS, CDR2 FNYEAQ. The CDR3 is 14 amino acids. V lost 1 base to trimming and J lost 1 base, with 7 bases between them. This CDR3 is CASSLEAANTEAFF. CDR3 nucleotides: TGTGCCAGCAGCTTAGAGGCGGCGAACACTGAAGCTTTCTTT.

This clone turned up a few times. The V and J genes are TRBV27 and TRBJ2-1; TRBD2 agrees at 13 bases. CDR1 is MNHEY, CDR2 SMNVEV, per germline (reference sequence). The CDR3 loop spans 20 amino acids. V gave up 5 bases and J gave up 0 bases; unmatched junction bases: 13. CDR3 in DNA: TGTGCCAGCAGTCGAGGCCCCGGACTAGCGGGGGTACCCTCCTACAATGAGCAGTTCTTC. It yields the protein CASSRGPGLAGVPSYNEQFF.

This clone was seen once. This chain connects TRBV4-3 to TRBJ2-1; no clear D. CDR1 is LGHNA, CDR2 YSLEER, per germline. Between the trimmed V and J ends, which lost 0 bases and 8 bases, there was a span of 8 bases. The CDR3 spans 13 residues. The DNA for the CDR3 is TGCGCCAGCAGCCAAGAATTAGTCGATGAGCAGTTCTTC. Its protein is CASSQELVDEQFF.

The chain couples TRBV7-3 to TRBJ2-4, with a possible D match to TRBD2 (7 bases). Trimming left V 6 bases short and J 7 bases short, with 19 bases between. This CDR3 is built from 15 residues. The germline gives CDR1 SGHTA, CDR2 FQGTGA. For the CDR3, the DNA is TGTGCCAGCAGTCCCGAGGGGGGGGCTGGTAACATTCAGTACTTC. Protein: CASSPEGGAGNIQYF.

This clone occurred a few times. The chain employs TRBV29-1 and TRBJ2-5; TRBD1 aligns across 10 bases. V lost 4 bases and J lost 2; bases outside the gene matches: 1. Germline assignment: CDR1 SQVTM and CDR2 ANQGSEA. The CDR3 length is 13 residues. The DNA for the CDR3 is TGCAGCGTTGGGACAGGGGGTCAAGAGACCCAGTACTTC. It encodes CSVGTGGQETQYF.

The CDR3 sequence is CASSPRQGDSPLHF. The DNA for the CDR3 is TGTGCCAGCTCACCCCGACAGGGTGATTCACCCCTCCACTTT. This sequence joins TRBV18 and TRBJ1-6, with 7 bases lining up with TRBD1. The germline CDR1 and CDR2 sequences are KGHSH and LQKENI. This CDR3 is 14 amino acids long. Trimming removed 3 bases from V and 8 bases from J; junction bases left unmatched: 4.

The chain employs TRBV4-1 and TRBJ2-7; 9 bases are shared with TRBD2. V trimming: 5 bases; J trimming: 4 bases; junction bases outside the gene matches: 12. This CDR3 spans 16 amino acids. In germline, CDR1 is MGHRA, CDR2 YSYEKL. In nucleotides, the CDR3 is TGCGCCAGCAGCGTAGACCCGGTGCGGGGGGGGTACGAGCAGTACTTC. It translates to CASSVDPVRGGYEQYF.